This T cell receptor (beta chain) was recovered during a study of T-cell reconstitution after alpha-beta-depleted transplantation in children. Study-wide findings and caveats: Alpha-beta T cells about two months after transplant reportedly derived from several hundred expanded graft clones. Where some patients showed high TCRbeta diversity at day 60, it came from recipient T cells and thymic progenitors that had survived. Hyperexpanded clones declined; after one year, newly produced T cells mostly supplied diversity.

The V gene's germline CDR1 is DFQATT and CDR2 SNEGSKA (reference sequence). The CDR3 extends over 18 amino acids. The V segment lost 5 bases and the J segment 0 bases; nucleotides outside the gene matches: 14. It was with unique molecular identifiers that the TCRbeta library was prepared. TCRdb recomputed calls from the PCR reads with MiXCR, one row per CDR3 protein. The sample yields nearly 350,000 distinct CDR3 sequences, 16% seen once. This clonotype was observed a handful of times. No antigen is known for it. The genes are TRBV20-1 and TRBJ2-7, with 12 nucleotides matching TRBD2. The sequencing here drew on PBMCs, mostly from graft donor cells, taken 360 days after TCRalphabeta/CD19-depleted stem cell transplant. This TCR was sampled from a male patient between 2 and 10 years old who had a stem cell transplant for acute lymphoblastic leukemia, so the T cells may come from the graft donor. The CDR3 spells CSAPLAGGPSKNSYEQYF. The CDR3 DNA reads as TGCAGTGCTCCCCTAGCGGGAGGGCCCTCTAAAAACTCCTACGAGCAGTACTTC.